The source of this T cell receptor beta chain is a study of blood T cell repertoires in COVID-19. Across the whole study: There were acute and convalescent COVID-19 samples, and they came from the United States, Italy and Spain.

Assay used: immunoSEQ multiplex PCR; TCRdb lists only in-frame clones, some missing. The repertoire holds under 250,000 clones, with about 85% as singletons. The CDR3 spans 12 residues. V was shortened by 6 bases and J by 6 bases, with 9 bases between the two germline ends. The V gene's germline CDR1 is SNHLY and CDR2 FYNNEI. The sequence was obtained from a man aged 25-45 years who had recovered from COVID-19. The genes are TRBV2 and TRBJ1-5; D ambiguous. Sequenced input: peripheral blood. The CDR3: CASSGSGQPQHF. CDR3 DNA: TGTGCCAGCAGCGGTAGCGGTCAGCCCCAGCATTTT.